The present TCR beta chain was sequenced within a study of T cell repertoires in cytomegalovirus infection. On the study more broadly: Both CMV infection and a matching HLA type were indicated by public TCR beta signatures.

Notes on this clonotype: No antigen is known for it.

Via MiXCR, TCRdb re-called the reads, giving one row per CDR3 protein. In the table there are about 740,000 distinct CDR3 sequences, roughly 35% of which are singletons. V was shortened by 0 bases and J by 4 bases, with 9 bases between the two germline ends. CDR3 size: 15 residues. Germline-derived CDR1 and CDR2 are SEHNR and FQNEAQ (reference sequence). Study-level points and caveats: Cumulative public TCR beta family frequency identified CMV carriers with the relevant HLA. HLA-C-restricted CMV-specific TCR beta clonotypes prevailed in the ex vivo response.

Material: PBMCs. This chain joins TRBV7-9 and TRBJ1-4; D is perhaps TRBD1 (6 bases). The TCR comes from a human donor in good health (CMV status not recorded). Some clones in this sample may be carry-over from other donors' samples. The CDR3 protein is CASSLASGDNEKLFF. The CDR3 bases are TGTGCCAGCAGCTTAGCGTCAGGGGATAATGAAAAACTGTTTTTT.